This T cell receptor (beta chain) was identified in a study of PD-1 blockade in classical Hodgkin lymphoma. Broader study findings: Lower baseline TCR diversity was reported for newly diagnosed patients than for healthy donors.

Germline V lookup: CDR1 SEHNR, CDR2 FQNEAQ (reference sequence). CDR3 size: 14 residues. The V segment lost 1 base and the J segment 4 bases; nucleotides outside the gene matches: 1. A remark on this clone: Its specificity is unknown.

Profiled with immunoSEQ multiplex PCR; TCRdb holds only in-frame clones, not every one. The table lists about 61,000 clones, 80% to 90% of them singletons. Patients all relapsed after autologous stem cell transplantation, and there was variation in brentuximab vedotin exposure. This material consisted of peripheral blood mononuclear cells (PBMCs), taken at baseline. The J gene is TRBJ2-1, the V gene TRBV7-9; 7 positions match TRBD1. The receptor's source is a human donor with classical Hodgkin lymphoma. The CDR3 DNA reads TGTGCCAGCAGCTTAGAGGGGGCGTACAATGAGCAGTTCTTC. As protein: CASSLEGAYNEQFF.